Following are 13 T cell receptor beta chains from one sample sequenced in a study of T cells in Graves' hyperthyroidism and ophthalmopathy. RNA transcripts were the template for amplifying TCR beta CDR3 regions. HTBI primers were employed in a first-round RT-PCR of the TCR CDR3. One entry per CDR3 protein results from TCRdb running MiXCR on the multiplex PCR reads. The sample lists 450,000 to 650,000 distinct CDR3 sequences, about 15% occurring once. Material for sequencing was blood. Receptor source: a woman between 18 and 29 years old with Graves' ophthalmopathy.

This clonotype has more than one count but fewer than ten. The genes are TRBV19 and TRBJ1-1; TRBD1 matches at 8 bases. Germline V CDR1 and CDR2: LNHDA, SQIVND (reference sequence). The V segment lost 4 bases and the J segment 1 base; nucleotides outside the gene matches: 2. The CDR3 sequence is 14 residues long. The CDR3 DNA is TGTGCCAGTAGTAGGACAGGGAAGAACACTGAAGCTTTCTTT. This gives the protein CASSRTGKNTEAFF.

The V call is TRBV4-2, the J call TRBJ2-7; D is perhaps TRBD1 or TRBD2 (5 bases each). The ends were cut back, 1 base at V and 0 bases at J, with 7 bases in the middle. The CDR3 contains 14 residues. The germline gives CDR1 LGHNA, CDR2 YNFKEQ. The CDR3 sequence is CASSQGDRSYEQYF. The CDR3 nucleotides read TGTGCCAGCAGCCAAGGGGACCGCTCCTACGAGCAGTACTTC.

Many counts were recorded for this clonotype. CDR3 residues: CASSLRRGWSDTQYF. In DNA, the CDR3 is TGTGCCAGCAGCTTGCGCAGGGGATGGTCAGATACGCAGTATTTT. The chain combines TRBV5-8 with TRBJ2-3; D is perhaps TRBD1 (6 bases). Germline V CDR1 and CDR2: SGHTS, YDEGEE. The CDR3 has 15 amino acids. V lost 1 base and J 4 bases, leaving 13 bases between the germline ends.

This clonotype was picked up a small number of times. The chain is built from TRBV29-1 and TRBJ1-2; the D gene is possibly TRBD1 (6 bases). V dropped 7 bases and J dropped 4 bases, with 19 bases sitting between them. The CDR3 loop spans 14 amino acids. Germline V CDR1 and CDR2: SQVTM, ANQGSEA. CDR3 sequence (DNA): TGCAGCGGCCTACAGGGTTTTGATCCCTATGGCTACACCTTC. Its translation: CSGLQGFDPYGYTF.

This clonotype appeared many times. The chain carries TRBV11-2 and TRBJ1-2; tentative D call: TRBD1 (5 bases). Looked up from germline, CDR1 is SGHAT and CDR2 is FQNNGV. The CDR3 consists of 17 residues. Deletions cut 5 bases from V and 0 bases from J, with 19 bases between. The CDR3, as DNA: TGTGCCAGCAGCACAGAGATACGGACACCTACTAACTATGGCTACACCTTC. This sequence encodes CASSTEIRTPTNYGYTF.

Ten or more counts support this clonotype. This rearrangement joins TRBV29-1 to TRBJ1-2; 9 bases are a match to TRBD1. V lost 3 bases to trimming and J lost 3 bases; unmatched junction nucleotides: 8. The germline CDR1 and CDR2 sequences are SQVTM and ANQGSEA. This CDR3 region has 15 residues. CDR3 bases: TGCAGCGTTGAGGGGGTAGGGGACAGGGACTATGGCTACACCTTC. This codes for CSVEGVGDRDYGYTF.

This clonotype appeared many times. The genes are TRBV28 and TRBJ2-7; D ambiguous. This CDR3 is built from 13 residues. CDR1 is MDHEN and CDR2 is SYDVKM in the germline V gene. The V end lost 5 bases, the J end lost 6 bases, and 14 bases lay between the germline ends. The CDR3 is CASSPPWDGEQYF. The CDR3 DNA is TGTGCCAGCAGTCCCCCTTGGGATGGCGAGCAGTACTTC.

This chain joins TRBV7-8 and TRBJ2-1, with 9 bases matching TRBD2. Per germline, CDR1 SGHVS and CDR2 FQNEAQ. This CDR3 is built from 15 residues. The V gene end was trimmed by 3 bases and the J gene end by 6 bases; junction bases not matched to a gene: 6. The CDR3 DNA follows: TGTGCCAGCAGCTTCGGCGGGAGGGCCTCCAATGAGCAGTTCTTC. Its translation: CASSFGGRASNEQFF.

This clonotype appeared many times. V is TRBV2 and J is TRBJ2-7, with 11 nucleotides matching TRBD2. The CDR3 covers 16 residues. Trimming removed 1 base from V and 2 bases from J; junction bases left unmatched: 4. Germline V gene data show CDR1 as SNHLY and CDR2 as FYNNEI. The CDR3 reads CASSEETTSGAYEQYF. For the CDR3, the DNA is TGTGCCAGCAGTGAAGAGACGACTAGCGGGGCCTACGAGCAGTACTTC.

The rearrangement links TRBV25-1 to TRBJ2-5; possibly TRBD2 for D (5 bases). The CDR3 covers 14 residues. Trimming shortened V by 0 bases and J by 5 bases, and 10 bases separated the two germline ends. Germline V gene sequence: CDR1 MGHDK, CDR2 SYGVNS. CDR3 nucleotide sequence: TGTGCCAGCAGTGAATATCGGGGATTCGAGACCCAGTACTTC. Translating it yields CASSEYRGFETQYF.

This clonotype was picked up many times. In nucleotides, the CDR3 is TGTGCCAGCAGTTACTCTGGGACGGAATCCTACAATGAGCAGTTCTTC. This gives the protein CASSYSGTESYNEQFF. The rearrangement links TRBV6-5 to TRBJ2-1, with D perhaps matching TRBD1 or TRBD2 (5 bases each). V shed 0 bases and J shed 1 base, with 10 bases lying between them. The CDR3 is made up of 16 amino acids. Germline V gives CDR1 MNHEY, CDR2 SVGAGI.

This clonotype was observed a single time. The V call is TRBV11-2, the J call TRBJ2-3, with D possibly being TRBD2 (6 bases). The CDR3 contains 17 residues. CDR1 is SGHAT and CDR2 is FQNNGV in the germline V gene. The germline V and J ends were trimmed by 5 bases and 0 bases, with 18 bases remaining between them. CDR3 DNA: TGTGCCAGCAGCAATCCAGATTTAGGACTAAGCACAGATACGCAGTATTTT. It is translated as CASSNPDLGLSTDTQYF.

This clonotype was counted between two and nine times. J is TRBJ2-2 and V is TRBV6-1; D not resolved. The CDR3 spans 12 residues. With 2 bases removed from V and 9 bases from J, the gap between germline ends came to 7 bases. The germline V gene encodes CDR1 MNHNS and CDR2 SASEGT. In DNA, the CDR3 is TGTGCCAGCAGTGAACGTGGCCGGGAGCTGTTTTTT. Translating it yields CASSERGRELFF.